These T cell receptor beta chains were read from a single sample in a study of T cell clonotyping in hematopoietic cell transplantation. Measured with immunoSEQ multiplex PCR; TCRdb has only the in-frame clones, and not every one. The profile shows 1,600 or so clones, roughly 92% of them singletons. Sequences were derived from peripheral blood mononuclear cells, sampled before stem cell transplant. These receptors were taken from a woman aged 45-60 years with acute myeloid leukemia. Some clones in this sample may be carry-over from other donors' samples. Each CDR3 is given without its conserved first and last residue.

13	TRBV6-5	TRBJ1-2	ASSYNRGGRDGYT
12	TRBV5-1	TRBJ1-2	ASSLAGSEGGYT
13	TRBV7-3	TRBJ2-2	ASSPSSGNTGELF
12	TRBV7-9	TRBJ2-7	ASSLGQDSYEQY
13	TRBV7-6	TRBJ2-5	ASSLQGNEVETQY
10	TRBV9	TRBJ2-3	ASSAQHNTQY
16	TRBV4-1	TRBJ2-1	ASSQRTSGDSSYNEQF
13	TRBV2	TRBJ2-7	ASRVTGKGSSEQY
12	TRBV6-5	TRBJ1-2	ASSAGGLPYGYT
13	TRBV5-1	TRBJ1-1	ASSFGTGPRSEAF
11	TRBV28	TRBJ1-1	ASSETGYTEAF
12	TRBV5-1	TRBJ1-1	ASSLETAQPEAF
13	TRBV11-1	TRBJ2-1	ASSFRAGEVNEQF
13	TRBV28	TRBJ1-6	ASPPRQADNSPLH
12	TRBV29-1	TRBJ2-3	SVDTGARTDTQY
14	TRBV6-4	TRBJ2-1	ASSDGVGTSGSEQF
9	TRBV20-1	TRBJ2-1	SAGYGTITF
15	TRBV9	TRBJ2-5	ASSDGTSGGASETQY
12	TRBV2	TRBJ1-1	ASSGRQQNTEAF
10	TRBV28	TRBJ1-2	ASNPGQDGYT